The 7 T cell receptor beta chains listed next were all sequenced from one sample in a study of T cells in Graves' hyperthyroidism and ophthalmopathy. Amplification targeted TCR beta CDR3 regions from RNA transcripts. TCR CDR3 underwent first-round RT-PCR with the HTBI primer set. TCRdb fed the multiplex PCR reads into MiXCR, producing one record per CDR3 protein. The table has around 620,000 distinct CDR3 sequences, around 16% seen once. The sample taken for sequencing was blood. Receptor source: a woman aged 25 to 45 with Graves' hyperthyroidism.

This rearrangement joins TRBV5-1 to TRBJ1-2, with TRBD1 as a possible D gene (6 bases). There are 13 residues in the CDR3. Germline V gene data show CDR1 as SGHRS and CDR2 as YFSETQ. The V end lost 6 bases, the J end lost 8 bases, and 17 bases lay between the germline ends. The CDR3 loop is CASTLATGSGYTF. In DNA, the CDR3 is TGCGCCAGCACTCTAGCGACAGGCAGCGGCTACACCTTC. The complete variable domain, with remaining parts taken from reference TRBV5-1 and TRBJ1-2, reads KAGVTQTPRYLIKTRGQQVTLSCSPISGHRSVSWYQQTPGQGLQFLFEYFSETQRNKGNFPGRFSGRQFSNSRSEMNVSTLELGDSALYLCASTLATGSGYTFGSGTRLTVV.

This clonotype was recorded a few times. V gene TRBV19 combines with J gene TRBJ2-3; 12 bases map to TRBD2. J was trimmed by 2 bases and V by 5 bases; bases with no gene match: 8. Germline V gives CDR1 LNHDA, CDR2 SQIVND (reference sequence). The CDR3 runs to 17 residues. In DNA form, the CDR3 reads TGTGCCAGTAGTCTTCGGACTAGCGGGACGCTCACAGATACGCAGTATTTT. Protein: CASSLRTSGTLTDTQYF.

This clonotype has only one observation. The V call is TRBV7-6, the J call TRBJ2-1, with 7 bases matching TRBD2. CDR3 length: 16 amino acids. Germline CDR1 is SGHVS and CDR2 is FNYEAQ. Germline trimming cut 1 base from V and 3 bases from J; bases unmatched to any gene: 6. The CDR3 loop reads CASSLVAGVIYNEQFF. The DNA for the CDR3 is TGTGCCAGCAGCTTAGTCGCGGGAGTCATCTACAATGAGCAGTTCTTC.

The sample holds many counts of this clonotype. The chain links TRBV10-3 to TRBJ1-1; D is unresolved. This CDR3 comprises 13 residues. Germline CDR1 reads ENHRY; CDR2 reads SYGVKD. V was clipped by 2 bases and J by 2 bases, with 6 bases between them. This CDR3 reads CAISEGPNTEAFF. CDR3 in DNA: TGTGCCATCAGTGAGGGACCCAACACTGAAGCTTTCTTT.

This clonotype showed up many times. This chain uses TRBV28 with TRBJ2-7, with D perhaps matching TRBD2 (5 bases). This CDR3 has 12 amino acids. Germline loops: CDR1 MDHEN, CDR2 SYDVKM. The germline V and J ends were trimmed by 6 bases and 6 bases, with 12 bases remaining between them. CDR3 DNA: TGTGCCAGCAGCGAGGCCCGGGGCGAGCAGTACTTC. As protein: CASSEARGEQYF. Looking up the rest from reference TRBV28 and TRBJ2-7 gives the full variable domain: DVKVTQSSRYLVKRTGEKVFLECVQDMDHENMFWYRQDPGLGLRLIYFSYDVKMKEKGDIPEGYSVSREKKERFSLILESASTNQTSMYLCASSEARGEQYFGPGTRLTVT.

V gene TRBV27 combines with J gene TRBJ2-7; 8 bases agree with TRBD1. CDR3 length: 15 residues. J gave up 0 bases and V 3 bases, and 4 bases lay outside the gene matches. CDR1 is MNHEY, CDR2 SMNVEV, per germline (reference sequence). CDR3 coding DNA: TGTGCCAGCAGTTTGCCGGACAGGGTCTCCTACGAGCAGTACTTC. The encoded protein is CASSLPDRVSYEQYF.

For the CDR3, the DNA is TGCAGTGCTAGAGACCGGTGGCTAGCGGGAGCCTACGAGCAGTACTTC. This gives the protein CSARDRWLAGAYEQYF. The chain carries TRBV20-1 and TRBJ2-7; 10 nucleotides match TRBD2. Germline values: CDR1 DFQATT, CDR2 SNEGSKA (reference sequence). This CDR3 has 16 amino acids. Trimming removed 0 bases from V and 2 bases from J; junction bases left unmatched: 7.